The 19 T cell receptor beta chains below come from one sample, sequenced in a study of response to subunit inactivated influenza vaccine. TCRdb independently ran MiXCR on the RT-PCR reads; one entry per CDR3 protein. Of 180,000 or so distinct CDR3 sequences detected, 9.5% to 15% appear once; the ten largest clones hold less than 30%. This sample was also put to use in a study of T cells expressing NK-cell markers. That paper adds: Making the TCR beta cDNA relied on 5'RACE template switching with UMIs.

The specimen was CD8+ T cells sorted from PBMCs, collected about 12 days after vaccination. The receptors were gathered from a man aged 50 to 60 who received an inactivated influenza vaccine.

The chain combines TRBV20-1 with TRBJ2-1; 12 bases are a match to TRBD2. Looked up from germline, CDR1 is DFQATT and CDR2 is SNEGSKA (reference sequence). With V trimmed by 4 bases and J by 4 bases, 17 bases remained unmatched. The CDR3 runs 19 residues. Written as DNA, the CDR3 is TGCAGTGCTACCTCTTCTAGCGGGGGGGCTTTTTTCTCATACAATGAGCAGTTCTTC. It is translated as CSATSSSGGAFFSYNEQFF.

This clonotype was detected many times. The V call is TRBV20-1, the J call TRBJ2-2; D remains unclear. Trimming stripped 3 bases from V and 0 bases from J, with 5 bases between. The CDR3 runs to 13 residues. Germline values: CDR1 DFQATT, CDR2 SNEGSKA (reference sequence). This chain's CDR3 is CSASFPNTGELFF. CDR3 nucleotide sequence: TGCAGTGCTAGTTTTCCGAACACCGGGGAGCTGTTTTTT.

J is TRBJ2-2 and V is TRBV13; D may match TRBD1 or TRBD2 (5 bases each). Germline CDR1 is PRHDT and CDR2 is FYEKMQ (reference sequence). The CDR3 extends over 18 amino acids. Trimming cost V 5 bases and J 0 bases, with 19 bases left between them. The CDR3 protein is CASSNEGSQGPNTGELFF. The DNA of the CDR3 is TGTGCCAGCAGCAACGAGGGGTCGCAGGGCCCGAACACCGGGGAGCTGTTTTTT.

This clonotype was observed a handful of times. V is TRBV12-3 or TRBV12-4 and J is TRBJ2-1; D possibly corresponds to TRBD2 (5 bases). Trimming shortened V by 3 bases and J by 4 bases, and 13 bases separated the two germline ends. The CDR3 extends over 15 amino acids. Here the CDR3 reads CASSFSSGMYNEQFF. The CDR3 DNA reads TGTGCCAGCAGTTTTTCCAGCGGTATGTACAATGAGCAGTTCTTC.

The table lists this clonotype with a few counts. The chain joins TRBV13 to TRBJ2-3; perhaps D is TRBD1 or TRBD2 (5 bases each). The germline V gene encodes CDR1 PRHDT and CDR2 FYEKMQ (reference sequence). V lost 5 bases to trimming and J lost 9 bases, with 12 bases between them. This CDR3 is built from 12 residues. The CDR3 protein is CASSIGGDTQYF. The CDR3 nucleotides are TGTGCCAGCAGCATTGGGGGAGACACGCAGTATTTT.

The V call is TRBV4-2, the J call TRBJ2-2; the match to TRBD2 covers 7 bases. Germline V gene sequence: CDR1 LGHNA, CDR2 YNFKEQ. After removal of 1 base from V and 6 bases from J, the junction contained 14 bases not matched to a gene. The CDR3 has 18 amino acids. CDR3 sequence: CASSQVPPLLGGAGELFF. Written as DNA, the CDR3 is TGTGCCAGCAGCCAAGTCCCTCCGCTCCTGGGGGGGGCCGGGGAGCTGTTTTTT.

The chain is built from TRBV20-1 and TRBJ2-3; 10 nucleotides agree with TRBD2. The CDR3 length is 16 residues. The junction had 11 bases not matched to a gene; V was cut back by 4 bases and J by 4 bases. Looked up from germline, CDR1 is DFQATT and CDR2 is SNEGSKA (reference sequence). In nucleotides, the CDR3 is TGCAGTGCTAAGCCCACTACTAGCGGGGTGGCAGATACGCAGTATTTT. It codes for CSAKPTTSGVADTQYF.

This chain connects TRBV4-3 to TRBJ2-1, with TRBD2 matching 10 bases. This CDR3 contains 19 residues. The trim removed 1 base at V and 0 bases at J, leaving 9 bases unmatched. Germline lookup yields CDR1 LGHNA and CDR2 YSLEER. This chain's CDR3 is CASSQAPRAGGPSYNEQFF. CDR3 bases: TGCGCCAGCAGCCAAGCCCCCCGAGCGGGAGGGCCCTCCTACAATGAGCAGTTCTTC.

This clonotype showed up just once. The V and J genes are TRBV11-2 and TRBJ2-3; TRBD2 matches at 9 bases. The CDR3 extends over 16 amino acids. With V trimmed by 7 bases and J by 4 bases, 12 bases remained unmatched. Germline CDR1 is SGHAT and CDR2 is FQNNGV. The CDR3, as DNA: TGTGCCAGCACCCCCCGAGGTCTAGCGGGATCAGATACGCAGTATTTT. Protein product: CASTPRGLAGSDTQYF.

Only a few counts were recorded for this clonotype. The chain combines TRBV15 with TRBJ2-4; unclear D gene. This CDR3 is built from 16 residues. Germline CDR1 is LNHNV and CDR2 is YYDKDF (reference sequence). V was shortened by 0 bases and J by 3 bases, with 12 bases between the two germline ends. CDR3 region: CATSRDLGMGKNIQYF. The CDR3 DNA reads TGTGCCACCAGCAGAGATCTGGGGATGGGCAAAAACATTCAGTACTTC.

V and J are TRBV9 and TRBJ2-3; a possible D gene is TRBD2 (5 bases). The CDR3 length is 14 residues. The V gene lost 3 bases and the J gene lost 0 bases, with 8 bases spanning the gap. Germline-derived CDR1 and CDR2 are SGDLS and YYNGEE. The CDR3 bases are TGTGCCAGCAGCGGGAGGTCTAGCACAGATACGCAGTATTTT. Protein sequence: CASSGRSSTDTQYF.

This clonotype was picked up a small number of times. This rearrangement joins TRBV6-2 or TRBV6-3 to TRBJ2-1; D is possibly TRBD2 (6 bases). Germline lookup yields CDR1 MNHEY and CDR2 SVGEGT. With 2 bases removed from V and 5 bases from J, the gap between germline ends came to 16 bases. CDR3 size: 16 residues. CDR3 loop: CASSYSAGTQNNEQFF. Here the CDR3 DNA reads TGTGCCAGCAGTTACAGCGCGGGGACCCAAAACAATGAGCAGTTCTTC.

This clonotype was seen a few times. This chain joins TRBV4-3 and TRBJ2-2; TRBD1 or TRBD2 may be the D gene (5 bases each). CDR1 is LGHNA and CDR2 is YSLEER in the germline V gene. The CDR3 loop spans 17 amino acids. Trimming cost V 6 bases and J 5 bases, with 22 bases left between them. CDR3 amino acids: CASRSVSSGLWTGELFF. CDR3 in DNA: TGCGCCAGCAGATCCGTAAGCTCGGGGCTCTGGACCGGGGAGCTGTTTTTT.

This clonotype was detected only a few times. The J gene is TRBJ2-2, the V gene TRBV19; 7 bases match TRBD2. CDR3 length equals 14 residues. V lost 1 base to trimming and J lost 7 bases; unmatched junction nucleotides: 3. Germline V gene lookup returns CDR1 LNHDA and CDR2 SQIVND (reference sequence). CDR3 sequence reads: CASSIVGGSGELFF. DNA for the CDR3: TGTGCCAGTAGTATAGTCGGGGGGAGCGGGGAGCTGTTTTTT.

This rearrangement joins TRBV10-3 to TRBJ2-7; either TRBD1 or TRBD2 may supply D (6 bases each). The germline CDR1 and CDR2 sequences are ENHRY and SYGVKD. The V gene lost 3 bases and the J gene lost 6 bases, with 15 bases spanning the gap. The CDR3 has 14 residues. The CDR3 reads CAISELGGAGEQYF. The CDR3, as DNA: TGTGCCATCAGTGAACTGGGGGGCGCAGGCGAGCAGTACTTC.

The rearrangement joins TRBV2 to TRBJ2-2, with 8 bases fitting TRBD1. Per the germline V gene, CDR1 is SNHLY and CDR2 is FYNNEI. CDR3 length equals 16 residues. CDR3 sequence: CATTTPDREDTGELFF. In DNA, the CDR3 is TGTGCGACCACTACCCCGGACAGGGAGGACACCGGGGAGCTGTTTTTT.

A few counts support this clonotype. Possible read error: a much larger clone is one base away. This chain links TRBV25-1 with TRBJ2-2; D not resolved. CDR1 and CDR2 from the germline V gene are MGHDK and SYGVNS. This CDR3 has 13 residues. Deletions cut 4 bases from V and 1 base from J, with 4 bases between. The CDR3, as DNA: TGTGCCAGCAGTGTAGGGAACACCGGGGAGCTGTTTTTT. Translation gives CASSVGNTGELFF. The entire variable domain, with the rest obtained from reference TRBV25-1 and TRBJ2-2, is as follows: EADIYQTPRYLVIGTGKKITLECSQTMGHDKMYWYQQDPGMELHLIHYSYGVNSTEKGDLSSESTVSRIRTEHFPLTLESARPSHTSQYLCASSVGNTGELFFGEGSRLTVL.

This clonotype was detected ten times or more. The V call is TRBV29-1, the J call TRBJ2-5; D is unresolved. The CDR3 is 11 residues long. Germline V gene data show CDR1 as SQVTM and CDR2 as ANQGSEA. Between the trimmed V and J ends, which lost 7 bases and 7 bases, there was a span of 13 bases. CDR3 sequence reads: CSAQKMGTQYF. In DNA form, the CDR3 reads TGCAGCGCACAAAAGATGGGGACCCAGTACTTC. Supplemented by reference TRBV29-1 and TRBJ2-5, the full variable domain reads SAVISQKPSRDICQRGTSLTIQCQVDSQVTMMFWYRQQPGQSLTLIATANQGSEATYESGFVIDKFPISRPNLTFSTLTVSNMSPEDSSIYLCSAQKMGTQYFGPGTRLLVL.

The chain couples TRBV11-2 to TRBJ2-1; D may correspond to TRBD1 or TRBD2 (5 bases each). Between the trimmed V and J ends, which lost 5 bases and 2 bases, there was a span of 19 bases. The germline V gene has CDR1 SGHAT and CDR2 FQNNGV. This CDR3 comprises 17 residues. The CDR3 here is CASSPKTRDGPYNEQFF. The DNA of the CDR3 is TGTGCCAGCAGCCCTAAAACACGGGACGGCCCCTACAATGAGCAGTTCTTC.